This T cell receptor (beta chain) appears in the sequencing data of a study of metastatic and nonmetastatic thyroid tumors. In this sample, this clone turned up many times. Each patient came to thyroid surgery without any prior treatment (of any kind). CDR1 is ENHRY, CDR2 SYGVKD, per germline. The V end was cut by 2 bases, the J end by 5 bases, with 15 bases between. The CDR3 consists of 15 residues. TCRdb recomputed clones from the PCR reads via MiXCR. The data contain about 11,000 clones, roughly 12% of them singletons. The clonotype comes from a female donor with papillary thyroid cancer or a benign thyroid nodule (not recorded which). Some clones in this sample may be carry-over from other donors' samples. V is TRBV10-3 and J is TRBJ2-5, with D maybe TRBD2 (6 bases). The sequencing sample was made of blood. CDR3 residues: CAISEDLGTAETQYF. CDR3 bases: TGTGCCATCAGTGAGGATTTGGGGACTGCGGAGACCCAGTACTTC.